This passage covers 14 T cell receptor beta chains from one sample sequenced in a study of T cell responses to AZD1222 COVID-19 vaccine. Sequencing used immunoSEQ multiplex PCR; TCRdb keeps in-frame clones, though not all of them. The sample shows tens of thousands of clones, around 90% of them seen only once. Sample: peripheral blood, taken on day 0 of AZD1222 vaccination. These receptor sequences come from an adult in good health.

The CDR3 nucleotides read TGTGCCATCAGTGAGTCGGGCGGGAGGAGCACAGATACGCAGTATTTT. Its protein is CAISESGGRSTDTQYF. V usage is TRBV10-3 and J usage is TRBJ2-3; 8 nucleotides align to TRBD2. Per germline, CDR1 ENHRY and CDR2 SYGVKD. V dropped 0 bases and J dropped 0; count of bases not matched to a gene: 2. This CDR3 spans 16 amino acids.

In its sample, this clone was seen a few times. The chain uses TRBV5-4 and TRBJ2-5, with 7 bases lining up with TRBD2. Germline loops: CDR1 SGHNT, CDR2 YYREEE (reference sequence). V lost 1 base, J lost 10 bases, and 10 bases stayed unmatched. The CDR3 is 14 residues long. CDR3 amino acids: CASSLTGRVSGQYF. CDR3 sequence (DNA): TGTGCCAGCAGCTTGACGGGGAGGGTTAGTGGCCAGTACTTC.

This clone was seen once. The chain employs TRBV29-1 and TRBJ1-2, with a weak D call TRBD1 (5 bases). Germline CDR1 SQVTM, CDR2 ANQGSEA. This CDR3 region has 14 residues. The V end lost 2 bases, the J end lost 4 bases, and 14 bases lay between the germline ends. CDR3 loop: CSVESQGWSYGYTF. As DNA, the CDR3 is TGCAGCGTTGAATCGCAGGGATGGAGCTATGGCTACACCTTC.

This clone has just a few counts. This sequence joins TRBV5-1 and TRBJ2-3; 7 bases are a match to TRBD1. The CDR3 is 16 residues long. Germline loops: CDR1 SGHRS, CDR2 YFSETQ. Germline trimming cut 0 bases from V and 0 bases from J; bases unmatched to any gene: 4. The chain's CDR3 is CASSLDSGGSTDTQYF. The CDR3 DNA sequence: TGCGCCAGCAGCTTGGACTCAGGGGGTAGCACAGATACGCAGTATTTT.

This clone was seen a handful of times. The CDR3 bases are TGTGCCAGCAGTCAACGACAGACCTATGAAGCTTTCTTT. It translates to CASSQRQTYEAFF. J is TRBJ1-1 and V is TRBV28, with a tentative D call TRBD1 (5 bases). Germline CDR1 reads MDHEN; CDR2 reads SYDVKM. Trimming pared 5 bases from V and 7 bases from J, leaving 14 bases between. The length of the CDR3 is 13 residues.

The CDR3 spells CASRENTEAFF. CDR3 nucleotides: TGCGCCAGCAGGGAGAACACTGAAGCTTTCTTT. This chain joins TRBV5-1 and TRBJ1-1, with D uncertain. The V gene lost 5 bases and the J gene lost 1 base, with 3 bases spanning the gap. Per germline, CDR1 SGHRS and CDR2 YFSETQ. This CDR3 spans 11 amino acids.

The chain carries TRBV10-1 and TRBJ2-7; tentative D call: TRBD2 (6 bases). There are 14 residues in the CDR3. Trimming removed 0 bases at V and 2 bases at J, with 8 bases between. Germline CDR1 is WNHNN and CDR2 is SYGVQD (reference sequence). CDR3 amino acids: CASSESGGPYEQYF. CDR3 DNA sequence: TGCGCCAGCAGTGAGTCGGGGGGTCCCTACGAGCAGTACTTC.

This sequence joins TRBV23-1 and TRBJ2-6, with unresolved D. TRBV23-1 is an open reading frame whose function is uncertain. The length of the CDR3 is 16 residues. V was clipped by 3 bases and J by 5 bases, with 14 bases between them. DNA of the CDR3: TGCGCCAGCAGTCACTCCAGGACCCCTTGGGCCAACGTCCTGACTTTC. Translation: CASSHSRTPWANVLTF.

The genes are TRBV19 and TRBJ1-5, with unresolved D. V was clipped by 3 bases and J by 4 bases, with 10 bases between them. The CDR3 runs to 14 residues. CDR1 is LNHDA and CDR2 is SQIVND in the germline V gene (reference sequence). The CDR3, as DNA: TGTGCCAGTAGTATTAATAAGGGAAATCAGCCCCAGCATTTT. Protein product: CASSINKGNQPQHF.

The chain employs TRBV30 and TRBJ2-7, with D unclear. Looked up from germline, CDR1 is GTSNPN and CDR2 is SVGIG (reference sequence). Trimming took off 1 base at V and 7 bases at J, with 11 bases between the two ends. This CDR3 contains 12 residues. The chain's CDR3 is CAWSATGREQYF. The DNA for the CDR3 is TGTGCCTGGAGTGCCACCGGTCGAGAGCAGTACTTC.

V usage is TRBV11-2 and J usage is TRBJ1-1; weak D call: TRBD1 (5 bases). From germline, CDR1 is SGHAT and CDR2 FQNNGV. V shed 5 bases and J shed 5 bases, with 18 bases lying between them. CDR3 length equals 15 residues. CDR3 residues: CASSRPGTIRTEAFF. CDR3 DNA: TGTGCCAGCAGCCGTCCCGGGACGATCCGGACTGAAGCTTTCTTT.

The chain has TRBV6-5 and TRBJ1-1; D not resolved. V lost 2 bases and J lost 1, with 5 bases in between. Germline V gene sequence: CDR1 MNHEY, CDR2 SVGAGI. This CDR3 contains 13 residues. Written as DNA, the CDR3 is TGTGCCAGCAGTTACACAGCGAACACTGAAGCTTTCTTT. Encoded protein: CASSYTANTEAFF.

V gene TRBV7-9 combines with J gene TRBJ2-2, with D uncertain. The CDR3 runs to 12 residues. Germline loops: CDR1 SEHNR, CDR2 FQNEAQ (reference sequence). The V and J ends lost 5 bases and 10 bases respectively, with 11 bases between them. Here the CDR3 DNA reads TGTGCCAGCAGCCCCGACTCCTCGGAGCTGTTTTTT. Its protein is CASSPDSSELFF. Full variable domain (rest looked up from reference TRBV7-9 and TRBJ2-2): DTGVSQNPRHKITKRGQNVTFRCDPISEHNRLYWYRQTLGQGPEFLTYFQNEAQLEKSRLLSDRFSAERPKGSFSTLEIQRTEQGDSAMYLCASSPDSSELFFGEGSRLTVL.

The chain has TRBV27 and TRBJ1-2; D is uncertain. The V and J ends lost 2 bases and 6 bases respectively, with 19 bases between them. Germline lookup yields CDR1 MNHEY and CDR2 SMNVEV (reference sequence). CDR3 length: 16 residues. The CDR3 loop reads CASSLPTIRKGNGYTF. For the CDR3, the DNA is TGTGCCAGCAGTTTACCCACCATCCGGAAAGGAAATGGCTACACCTTC.